This TCR beta chain emerged from a study of CXCR3-negative and CXCR3-positive naive CD8 T cells. General study points: Comparison of naive cells showed more hydrophobic TRB CDR3s in CXCR3-positive than in CXCR3-negative naive cells. Surface CD5 was comparable between naive subsets; TCR strength was inferred from TRB CDR3 properties. Once cells were cryopreserved, CXCR3 expression went down partly, and most assays used fresh PBMCs.

The CDR3 has 13 residues. Per the germline V gene, CDR1 is SGHTA and CDR2 is FQGNSA. Naive CD8+ T cells showed a CD45RO-CCR7+CD27+CD95- phenotype. With UMI labels, 5' RACE was used to prepare the TRB cDNA libraries. One entry per CDR3 protein, without DNA, is what TCRdb gives after re-calling the 5' RACE reads. The sample has around 140,000 distinct CDR3 sequences. Concerning this clonotype: Its antigen remains unidentified.

Material: naive CXCR3+ CD8+ T cells from blood. Stated subset: CD45RO-CCR7+CD27+CD95- naive CD8+ T cells expressing CXCR3 (TNR3+). The V and J genes are TRBV7-2 and TRBJ2-7. The clonotype comes from a human donor in good health. Some clones in this sample may be carry-over from other donors' samples. CDR3 protein: CANSPSASHEQYF.